These 27 T cell receptor beta chains were sequenced from one sample in a study of CD8 T cells in Susac syndrome. RNA was extracted with the RNeasy kit, and a quantity of about 0.45 to 1 ug was reverse transcribed using random hexamers. TCRdb used MiXCR to reprocess the immunoSEQ multiplex PCR reads, holding one entry per CDR3 protein. The table records over 95,000 distinct CDR3 sequences, less than 95% of them present only once. The sample consisted of CD8+ T cells from PBMCs. Every receptor here comes from a human donor in good health.

The rearrangement uses TRBV2 and TRBJ1-1; 7 bases line up with TRBD1. Losses at the gene ends were 2 bases for V and 1 base for J; bases not matched to a gene: 4. The CDR3 loop spans 15 amino acids. Germline V CDR1 and CDR2: SNHLY, FYNNEI. This chain's CDR3 is CASSESRQGNTEAFF. CDR3 DNA: TGTGCCAGCAGTGAATCACGACAGGGGAACACTGAAGCTTTCTTT.

The chain employs TRBV3-1 and TRBJ2-1; D is ambiguous. Looked up from germline, CDR1 is LGHDT and CDR2 is YNNKEL (reference sequence). CDR3 length equals 13 residues. Trimming cost V 6 bases and J 4 bases, with 10 bases left between them. The CDR3 spells CASRAIGYNEQFF. CDR3 DNA sequence: TGTGCCAGCAGGGCAATTGGTTACAATGAGCAGTTCTTC.

The chain carries TRBV19 and TRBJ2-6; D remains unclear. CDR3 length: 16 amino acids. CDR1 LNHDA and CDR2 SQIVND come from the germline V gene (reference sequence). V was clipped by 3 bases and J by 2 bases, with 11 bases between them. The CDR3 DNA reads as TGTGCCAGTAGTATCCCCAGGTCGACTGGGGCCAACGTCCTGACTTTC. Its translation is CASSIPRSTGANVLTF.

The CDR3 DNA sequence: TGTGCCATCAGTGCCGGTTCGGCAGGGTTCAATGAGCAGTTCTTC. Its translation: CAISAGSAGFNEQFF. The chain is built from TRBV10-3 and TRBJ2-1; a weak D match, TRBD1 (5 bases). Trimming cost V 4 bases and J 6 bases, with 16 bases left between them. The CDR3 sequence is 15 residues long. CDR1 is ENHRY and CDR2 is SYGVKD in the germline V gene.

This sequence joins TRBV5-1 and TRBJ2-3; D remains ambiguous. Trimming cost V 3 bases and J 1 base, with 15 bases left between them. Germline values: CDR1 SGHRS, CDR2 YFSETQ. This CDR3 is 16 amino acids long. Here the CDR3 reads CASSSLSVSGTDTQYF. CDR3 sequence (DNA): TGCGCCAGCAGCTCCTTGAGTGTGTCTGGCACAGATACGCAGTATTTT.

V is TRBV4-3 and J is TRBJ1-3; 12 bases align to TRBD1. CDR1 is LGHNA and CDR2 is YSLEER in the germline V gene. V lost 4 bases to trimming and J lost 0 bases; unmatched junction nucleotides: 16. The CDR3 loop spans 21 amino acids. CDR3 amino acids: CASSLIKTGQGAGISGNTIYF. The CDR3 bases are TGCGCCAGCAGCCTCATAAAAACGGGACAGGGGGCCGGGATCTCTGGAAACACCATATATTTT.

The rearrangement links TRBV4-3 to TRBJ1-3, with 7 nucleotides matching TRBD1. This CDR3 is 16 amino acids long. The trim removed 3 bases at V and 0 bases at J, leaving 5 bases unmatched. From germline, CDR1 is LGHNA and CDR2 YSLEER. CDR3 in amino acids: CASSQDRFGSGNTIYF. The CDR3 nucleotides read TGCGCCAGCAGCCAGGACAGGTTCGGCTCTGGAAACACCATATATTTT.

This chain joins TRBV14 and TRBJ1-1, with D unresolved. Trimming shortened V by 3 bases and J by 4 bases, and 18 bases separated the two germline ends. The CDR3 is 16 amino acids. Germline V lookup: CDR1 SGHDN, CDR2 FVKESK. This chain's CDR3 is CASSQRARLPGTEAFF. As DNA, the CDR3 is TGTGCCAGCAGCCAGCGTGCCCGGCTACCCGGCACTGAAGCTTTCTTT.

This rearrangement joins TRBV20-1 to TRBJ2-5; D is tentatively TRBD1 or TRBD2 (7 bases each). The CDR3 is 13 residues long. Per germline, CDR1 DFQATT and CDR2 SNEGSKA (reference sequence). The CDR3 is CSVDREGQETQYF. The CDR3 nucleotides read TGCAGCGTTGACAGGGAGGGGCAAGAGACCCAGTACTTC.

This chain uses TRBV7-2 with TRBJ2-6, with D possibly called TRBD1 or TRBD2 (5 bases each). This CDR3 is built from 18 residues. Germline-derived CDR1 and CDR2 are SGHTA and FQGNSA. V lost 5 bases to trimming and J lost 0 bases, with 17 bases between them. The CDR3 nucleotides read TGTGCCAGCAGCCCCGCGCAGGGTGGGGGCTCTGGGGCCAACGTCCTGACTTTC. This encodes CASSPAQGGGSGANVLTF.

The chain recombines TRBV5-1 with TRBJ2-3; perhaps TRBD1 as D (5 bases). CDR3 size: 14 residues. V was trimmed by 2 bases and J by 1 base, leaving 8 bases between them. Germline V gene lookup returns CDR1 SGHRS and CDR2 YFSETQ. The CDR3 region has the DNA TGCGCCAGCAGCTTTGAAGGGGGCACAGATACGCAGTATTTT. It specifies CASSFEGGTDTQYF.

The chain uses TRBV7-9 and TRBJ2-7; D call uncertain. Trimming removed 1 base at V and 6 bases at J, with 10 bases between. Germline V gene lookup returns CDR1 SEHNR and CDR2 FQNEAQ (reference sequence). The CDR3 has 13 amino acids. The CDR3: CASSLGKGTEQYF. In nucleotides, the CDR3 is TGTGCCAGCAGCTTAGGTAAAGGAACCGAGCAGTACTTC. Using reference TRBV7-9 and TRBJ2-7 for the parts outside the CDR3, the full variable domain is DTGVSQNPRHKITKRGQNVTFRCDPISEHNRLYWYRQTLGQGPEFLTYFQNEAQLEKSRLLSDRFSAERPKGSFSTLEIQRTEQGDSAMYLCASSLGKGTEQYFGPGTRLTVT.

The chain carries TRBV12-3 or TRBV12-4 and TRBJ2-3; D remains ambiguous. V lost 6 bases to trimming and J lost 0 bases, with 7 bases between them. CDR3 length: 13 amino acids. The CDR3 spells CASSRRSTDTQYF. CDR3 coding DNA: TGTGCCAGCAGCCGTCGCAGCACAGATACGCAGTATTTT.

The CDR3 DNA reads as TGTGCCAGGGGTAGAGGGGGGTCTGACCAGGGCTACACCTTC. Encoded protein: CARGRGGSDQGYTF. V and J are TRBV7-2 and TRBJ1-2, with TRBD1 as a possible D gene (6 bases). The V and J ends lost 9 bases and 8 bases respectively, with 22 bases between them. CDR1 and CDR2 from the germline V gene are SGHTA and FQGNSA. The CDR3 is made up of 14 amino acids.

The chain recombines TRBV4-2 with TRBJ1-4; no clear D gene. This CDR3 contains 14 residues. Between the trimmed V and J ends, which lost 0 bases and 8 bases, there was a span of 10 bases. Germline CDR1 is LGHNA and CDR2 is YNFKEQ. CDR3 nucleotide sequence: TGTGCCAGCAGCCAAGAGGGAACAAGAGAAAAACTGTTTTTT. Translated: CASSQEGTREKLFF.

The rearrangement joins TRBV7-9 to TRBJ1-2; weak D call: TRBD1 (6 bases). The CDR3 spans 15 residues. Germline values: CDR1 SEHNR, CDR2 FQNEAQ (reference sequence). V was clipped by 5 bases and J by 8 bases, with 21 bases between them. DNA for the CDR3: TGTGCCAGCAGCCGGGACACTTCTTACTTGAACGGCTACACCTTC. It codes for CASSRDTSYLNGYTF.

The rearrangement uses TRBV11-2 and TRBJ2-6, with D tentatively TRBD1 (6 bases). V was cut by 2 bases and J by 0 bases, with 26 bases left in between. CDR1 is SGHAT, CDR2 FQNNGV, per germline. This CDR3 comprises 22 residues. The CDR3, as DNA: TGTGCCAGCAGCTTATGGTCCGGACCCGGGACACCTACAAGCTCTGGGGCCAACGTCCTGACTTTC. Its protein product is CASSLWSGPGTPTSSGANVLTF.

The chain employs TRBV4-3 and TRBJ1-6; no firm D call. V was clipped by 0 bases and J by 0 bases, with 3 bases between them. The CDR3 consists of 15 residues. Germline V gene data show CDR1 as LGHNA and CDR2 as YSLEER. The CDR3 sequence is CASSQESSYNSPLHF. The CDR3 DNA reads TGCGCCAGCAGCCAAGAAAGCTCCTATAATTCACCCCTCCACTTT.

The V call is TRBV7-9, the J call TRBJ1-5; unclear D gene. The V end was cut by 2 bases, the J end by 0 bases, with 2 bases between. Germline V lookup: CDR1 SEHNR, CDR2 FQNEAQ (reference sequence). CDR3 length: 13 residues. The chain's CDR3 is CASSLTSNQPQHF. The DNA for the CDR3 is TGTGCCAGCAGCTTAACTAGCAATCAGCCCCAGCATTTT.

This chain connects TRBV5-1 to TRBJ1-5; D perhaps matches TRBD1 (5 bases). Germline V gene sequence: CDR1 SGHRS, CDR2 YFSETQ. V was pared by 5 bases and J by 5 bases, with 11 bases between. The CDR3 is made up of 13 amino acids. The CDR3 DNA reads as TGCGCCAGCAGGCTCCGGGGGGATCAGCCCCAGCATTTT. Translated, it gives CASRLRGDQPQHF.

The count of this clonotype is one. The CDR3 loop is CASSQDQGGRSYEQYF. The CDR3 region has the DNA TGCGCCAGCAGCCAAGATCAAGGGGGTCGCTCCTACGAGCAGTACTTC. The chain combines TRBV4-3 with TRBJ2-7; a weak D match, TRBD1 (6 bases). The CDR3 length is 16 residues. Per the germline V gene, CDR1 is LGHNA and CDR2 is YSLEER. The V and J ends lost 0 bases and 0 bases respectively, with 12 bases between them.

This clonotype was picked up one time. This chain joins TRBV20-1 and TRBJ2-7; D is unclear. The CDR3 sequence is 12 residues long. V was clipped by 6 bases and J by 2 bases, with 11 bases between them. Germline lookup yields CDR1 DFQATT and CDR2 SNEGSKA (reference sequence). CDR3 nucleotide sequence: TGCAGTGCGGGCGGACCGACCTACGAGCAGTACTTC. The encoded protein is CSAGGPTYEQYF.

V gene TRBV6-5 combines with J gene TRBJ2-1, with a possible D match to TRBD1 (6 bases). V was cut by 2 bases and J by 8 bases, with 16 bases left in between. The CDR3 consists of 15 residues. The germline gives CDR1 MNHEY, CDR2 SVGAGI. In DNA, the CDR3 is TGTGCCAGCAGTTACGAAGGCAGGGGAATACATGAGCAGTTCTTC. Encoded protein: CASSYEGRGIHEQFF.

The chain employs TRBV12-3 or TRBV12-4 and TRBJ1-6; D remains ambiguous. Trimming shortened V by 5 bases and J by 7 bases, and 15 bases separated the two germline ends. This CDR3 comprises 15 residues. The chain's CDR3 is CASSPNRAGNSPLHF. The DNA of the CDR3 is TGTGCCAGCAGTCCGAACCGAGCTGGAAATTCACCCCTCCACTTT.

The chain employs TRBV7-9 and TRBJ2-5; 8 nucleotides agree with TRBD1. V lost 5 bases, J lost 4 bases, and 12 bases stayed unmatched. This CDR3 comprises 16 residues. Germline V gives CDR1 SEHNR, CDR2 FQNEAQ (reference sequence). CDR3 region: CASSPLPRTGIETQYF. DNA for the CDR3: TGTGCCAGCAGCCCACTACCCCGGACAGGGATAGAGACCCAGTACTTC.

The V gene is TRBV11-1, the J gene TRBJ2-2; D is undetermined. The germline V and J ends were trimmed by 8 bases and 0 bases, with 10 bases remaining between them. The germline V gene encodes CDR1 SGHAT and CDR2 FQDESV (reference sequence). The CDR3 sequence is 14 residues long. The CDR3 loop is CASDSGANTGELFF. The CDR3, as DNA: TGTGCCAGCGATTCCGGAGCGAACACCGGGGAGCTGTTTTTT. The full variable domain, completed using reference TRBV11-1 and TRBJ2-2, is EAEVAQSPRYKITEKSQAVAFWCDPISGHATLYWYRQILGQGPELLVQFQDESVVDDSQLPKDRFSAERLKGVDSTLKIQPAELGDSAMYLCASDSGANTGELFFGEGSRLTVL.

The chain recombines TRBV3-1 with TRBJ1-2; D might be TRBD1 (6 bases). The V end was cut by 0 bases, the J end by 6 bases, with 23 bases between. This CDR3 comprises 18 residues. The germline V gene has CDR1 LGHDT and CDR2 YNNKEL (reference sequence). The CDR3 DNA reads TGTGCCAGCAGCCAAGATCTAAGAACAGGGCTTGCGTCTCATGGCTACACCTTC. Translating gives CASSQDLRTGLASHGYTF.